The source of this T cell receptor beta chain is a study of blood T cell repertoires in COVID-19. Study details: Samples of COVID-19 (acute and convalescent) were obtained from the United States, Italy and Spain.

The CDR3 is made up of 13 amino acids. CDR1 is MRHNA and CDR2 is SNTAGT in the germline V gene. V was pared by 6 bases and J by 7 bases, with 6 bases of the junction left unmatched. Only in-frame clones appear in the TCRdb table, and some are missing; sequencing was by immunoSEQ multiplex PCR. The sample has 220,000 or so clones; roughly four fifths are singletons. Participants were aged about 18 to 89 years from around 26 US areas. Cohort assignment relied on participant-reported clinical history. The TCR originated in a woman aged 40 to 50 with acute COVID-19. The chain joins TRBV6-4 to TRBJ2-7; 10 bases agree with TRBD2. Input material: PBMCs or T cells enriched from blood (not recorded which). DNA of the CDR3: TGTGCCAGCAGCGCTAGCGGGGGAGGGGAGCAGTACTTC. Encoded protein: CASSASGGGEQYF.